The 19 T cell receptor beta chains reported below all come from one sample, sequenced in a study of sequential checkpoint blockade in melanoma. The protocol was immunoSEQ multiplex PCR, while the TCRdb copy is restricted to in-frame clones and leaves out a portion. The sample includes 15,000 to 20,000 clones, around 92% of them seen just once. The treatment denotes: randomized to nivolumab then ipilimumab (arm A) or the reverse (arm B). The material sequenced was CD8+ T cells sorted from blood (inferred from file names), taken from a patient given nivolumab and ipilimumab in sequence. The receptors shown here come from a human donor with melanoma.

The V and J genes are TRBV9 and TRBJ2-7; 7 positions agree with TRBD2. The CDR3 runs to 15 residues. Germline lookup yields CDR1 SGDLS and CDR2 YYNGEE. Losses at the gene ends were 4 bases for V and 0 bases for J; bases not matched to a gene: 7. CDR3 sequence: CASSPSGRASYEQYF. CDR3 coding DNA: TGTGCCAGCAGCCCCTCTGGGAGGGCCTCCTACGAGCAGTACTTC.

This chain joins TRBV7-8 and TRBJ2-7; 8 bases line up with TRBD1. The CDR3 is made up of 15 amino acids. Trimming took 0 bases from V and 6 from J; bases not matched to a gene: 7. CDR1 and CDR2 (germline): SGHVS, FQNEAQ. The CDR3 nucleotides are TGTGCCAGCAGCTTAGCTGGACAGGGAGCTTGCGAGCAGTACGTC. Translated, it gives CASSLAGQGACEQYV.

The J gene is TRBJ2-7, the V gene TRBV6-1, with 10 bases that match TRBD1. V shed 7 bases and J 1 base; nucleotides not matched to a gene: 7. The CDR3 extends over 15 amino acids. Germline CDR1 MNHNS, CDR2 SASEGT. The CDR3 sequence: CASIFRGQGSYEQYF. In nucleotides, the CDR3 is TGTGCCAGCATATTTAGGGGACAGGGGTCCTACGAGCAGTACTTC.

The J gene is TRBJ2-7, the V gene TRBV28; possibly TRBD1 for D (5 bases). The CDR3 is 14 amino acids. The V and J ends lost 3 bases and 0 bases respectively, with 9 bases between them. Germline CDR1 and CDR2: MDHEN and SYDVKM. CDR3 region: CASSFGGASYEQYV. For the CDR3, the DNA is TGTGCCAGCAGTTTTGGTGGGGCCTCCTACGAGCAGTACGTC.

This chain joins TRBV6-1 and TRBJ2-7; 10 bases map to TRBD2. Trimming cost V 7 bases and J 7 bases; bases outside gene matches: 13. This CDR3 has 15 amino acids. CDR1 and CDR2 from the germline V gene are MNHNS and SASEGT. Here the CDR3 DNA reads TGTGCCAGCACTACCGAAGCGGGAGGGCCGATTGAGCAGTACTTC. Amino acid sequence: CASTTEAGGPIEQYF.

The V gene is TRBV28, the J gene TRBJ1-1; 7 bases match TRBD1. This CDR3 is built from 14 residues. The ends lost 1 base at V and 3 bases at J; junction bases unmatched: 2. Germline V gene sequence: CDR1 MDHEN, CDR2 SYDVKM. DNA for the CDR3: TGTGCCAGCAGTTTATTCAGGGGGGACACTGAAGCTTTCTTT. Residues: CASSLFRGDTEAFF. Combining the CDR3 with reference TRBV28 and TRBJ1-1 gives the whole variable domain DVKVTQSSRYLVKRTGEKVFLECVQDMDHENMFWYRQDPGLGLRLIYFSYDVKMKEKGDIPEGYSVSREKKERFSLILESASTNQTSMYLCASSLFRGDTEAFFGQGTRLTVV.

CDR3 sequence reads: CSVEETRKNTYEQYF. The CDR3 nucleotides read TGCAGCGTTGAAGAGACAAGAAAGAATACCTACGAGCAGTACTTC. The V gene is TRBV29-1, the J gene TRBJ2-7; no definite D call. V was shortened by 0 bases and J by 2 bases, with 14 bases between the two germline ends. This CDR3 spans 15 amino acids. The germline V gene encodes CDR1 SQVTM and CDR2 ANQGSEA.

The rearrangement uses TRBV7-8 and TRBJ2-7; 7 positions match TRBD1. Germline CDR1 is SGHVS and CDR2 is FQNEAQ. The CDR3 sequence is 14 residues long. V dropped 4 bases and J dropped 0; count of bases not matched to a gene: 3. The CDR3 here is CASSSGQSSYEQYF. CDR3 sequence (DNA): TGTGCCAGCAGCTCGGGACAGAGCTCCTACGAGCAGTACTTC.

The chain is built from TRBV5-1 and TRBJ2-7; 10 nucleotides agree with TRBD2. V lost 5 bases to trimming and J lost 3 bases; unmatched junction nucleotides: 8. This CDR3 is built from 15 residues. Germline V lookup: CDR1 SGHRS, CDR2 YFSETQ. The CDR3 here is CASRLGLAASYEQYV. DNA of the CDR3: TGCGCCAGCAGACTCGGACTAGCGGCGAGCTACGAGCAGTACGTC.

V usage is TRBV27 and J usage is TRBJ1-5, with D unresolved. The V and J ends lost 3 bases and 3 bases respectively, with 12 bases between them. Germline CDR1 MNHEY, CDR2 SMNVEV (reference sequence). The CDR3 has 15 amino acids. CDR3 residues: CASSLSGDFNQPQHF. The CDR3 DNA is TGTGCCAGCAGTTTGTCCGGAGATTTCAATCAGCCCCAGCATTTT.

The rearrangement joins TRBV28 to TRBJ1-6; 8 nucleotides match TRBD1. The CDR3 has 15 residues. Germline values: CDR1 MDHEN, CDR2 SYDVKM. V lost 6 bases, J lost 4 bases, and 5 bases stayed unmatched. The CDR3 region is CASRTQGAYNSPLHF. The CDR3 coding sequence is TGTGCCAGCAGGACCCAGGGGGCGTATAATTCACCCCTCCACTTT.

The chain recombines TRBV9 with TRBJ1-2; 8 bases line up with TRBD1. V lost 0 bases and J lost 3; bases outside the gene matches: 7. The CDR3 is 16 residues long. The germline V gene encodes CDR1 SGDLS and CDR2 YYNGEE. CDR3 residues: CASSVAGQGFDYGYTF. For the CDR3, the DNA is TGTGCCAGCAGCGTAGCTGGACAGGGTTTCGACTATGGCTACACCTTC.

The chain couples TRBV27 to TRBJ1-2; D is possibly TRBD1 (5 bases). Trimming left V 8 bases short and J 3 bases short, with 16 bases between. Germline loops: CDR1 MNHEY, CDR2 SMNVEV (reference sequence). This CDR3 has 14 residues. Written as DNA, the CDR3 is TGTGCCAGCGGGGTCCAGGGTGTGTACTATGGCTACACCTTC. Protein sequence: CASGVQGVYYGYTF.

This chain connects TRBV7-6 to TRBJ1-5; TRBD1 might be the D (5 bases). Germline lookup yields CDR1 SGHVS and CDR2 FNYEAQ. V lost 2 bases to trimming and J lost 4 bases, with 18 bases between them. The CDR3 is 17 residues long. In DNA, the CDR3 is TGTGCCAGCAGCTTATGGGGCCGGGAGGTGATAAATCAGCCCCAGCATTTT. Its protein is CASSLWGREVINQPQHF.

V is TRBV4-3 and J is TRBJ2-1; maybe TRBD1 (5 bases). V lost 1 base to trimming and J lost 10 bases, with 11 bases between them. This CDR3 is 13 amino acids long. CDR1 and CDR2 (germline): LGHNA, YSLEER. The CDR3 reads CASSQGSGFEQFF. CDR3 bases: TGCGCCAGCAGCCAAGGCTCAGGGTTCGAGCAGTTCTTC.

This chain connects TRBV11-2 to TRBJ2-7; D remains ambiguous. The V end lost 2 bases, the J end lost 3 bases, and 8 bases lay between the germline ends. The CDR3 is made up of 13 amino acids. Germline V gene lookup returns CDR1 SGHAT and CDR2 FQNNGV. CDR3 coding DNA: TGTGCCAGCAGCTTAAAGCCTTACTACGAGCAGTACTTC. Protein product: CASSLKPYYEQYF.

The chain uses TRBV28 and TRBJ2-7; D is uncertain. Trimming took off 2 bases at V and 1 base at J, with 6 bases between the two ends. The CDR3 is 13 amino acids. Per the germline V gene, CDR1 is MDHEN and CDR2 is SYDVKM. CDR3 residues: CASSLAFSYEQYF. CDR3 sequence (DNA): TGTGCCAGCAGTTTAGCGTTTTCCTACGAGCAGTACTTC.

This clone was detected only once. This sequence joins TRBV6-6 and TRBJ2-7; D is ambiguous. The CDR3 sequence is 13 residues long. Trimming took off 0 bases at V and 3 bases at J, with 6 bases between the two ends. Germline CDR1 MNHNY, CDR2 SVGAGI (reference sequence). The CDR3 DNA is TGTGCCAGCAGTTACTCGGGCAGCTACGAGCAGTACGTC. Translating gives CASSYSGSYEQYV.

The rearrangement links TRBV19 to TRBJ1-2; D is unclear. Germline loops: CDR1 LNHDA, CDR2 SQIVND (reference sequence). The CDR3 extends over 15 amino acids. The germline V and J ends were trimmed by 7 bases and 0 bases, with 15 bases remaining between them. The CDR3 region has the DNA TGTGCCAGTAAGTTGGCAGGCCTCGCTAACTATGGCTACACCTTC. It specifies CASKLAGLANYGYTF.